The sequence of this T cell receptor beta chain was determined in a study of blood T cell repertoires in COVID-19 (dated by TCRdb to 2020 to 2021). In terms of the full investigation: Samples covering the acute and convalescent phases of COVID-19 were provided by collaborators in the United States, Italy and Spain. Where available, HLA class I and class II types were obtained from metadata supplied by the sample provider rather than from assay-based typing. Subjects who had been exposed to COVID-19, were actively infected with it, or had recovered from it provided the deeply sampled blood TCRbeta repertoires that made up the dataset. Samples were obtained from the ongoing ImmuneRACE study (first 160 participants) and from over 1,000 subjects provided by 6 global collaborators. The material from the prospective study consisted of cDNA or gDNA derived from T cells, B-cell-depleted T cells, or PBMCs. A freely available public database, intended as a resource for researchers studying the immune response to SARS-CoV-2, is where the repertoires were released. Nearly every sample came with metadata listing a de-identified subject ID, COVID-19 status, age in years and sex. Summary of the overall study and its limitations: Clinical and demographic metadata were provided uncurated, with the amount varying by source and participant.

In Seattle, one collaborating source enrolled patients while the infection was active and tracked those patients longitudinally over the course of disease. Collaborating institutions collected whole blood in K2EDTA tubes following their own protocols. Collaborator samples were shipped for TCRbeta analysis as frozen whole blood, isolated PBMCs, or DNA extracted from either sample type. Taken from the germline V gene (reference sequence), the CDR1 and CDR2 loops are GTSNPN and SVGIG. Measured from the cysteine to the phenylalanine, the CDR3 is 14 residues long. Of the read, only the CDR3 DNA is kept; its 42 bases are in frame from base 1. The germline ends are 18 bases apart after V is trimmed by 1 base and J by 9 bases. The immunoSEQ Assay, a bias-controlled multiplex PCR, was used to amplify TCRbeta CDR3 regions from genomic DNA. In the source study's methods: The number of nucleated cells in each sample was estimated from the amplification of reference gene primers within the assay. To quantify the absolute abundance of each unique TCRbeta CDR3 rearrangement, sequence reads were collapsed and filtered. For each sample, productive Simpson clonality was calculated by taking the square root of Simpson's diversity index across productive rearrangements. This is the immuneACCESS table as TCRdb keeps it, with only in-frame sequences that have V and J called. A part of the clones is gone; compared with another copy, unresolved V genes explain less than half, and the rest is unexplained. V and J calls and clone size are copied from that table; D and trimming were computed from the DNA. In all, the sample holds under 400,000 clones, and approximately 87% of those were seen once. The ten largest clonotypes hold more than 9% of the sample.

About this clone itself: What antigen it recognizes has not been identified. No much larger clone exists at a distance of one base, and base qualities are not known.

The material sequenced was peripheral blood. The sequence links TRBV30 to TRBJ2-5; TRBD2 could be the D gene, as 5 bases match. The TCR comes from a woman younger than 45 with COVID-19, enrolled during active disease. For the CDR3, the sequence is CAWSGGSPQRAQYF. In nucleotides, the sequence is TGTGCCTGGAGTGGTGGTAGCCCCCAGAGGGCCCAGTACTTC.